A selection of T cell receptor beta chains follows, all from one sample in a study of regulatory T cells in long-lasting Graves disease. TCRdb re-called the multiplex PCR reads with MiXCR, one entry per CDR3 protein. The sample lists some 440,000 distinct CDR3 sequences; under 25% were seen once. Material: peripheral blood mononuclear cells (PBMCs), obtained when the disease was refractory, from a patient treated with antithyroid drugs. These receptor sequences come from a female donor with Graves disease. Both conserved end residues are part of each CDR3. Fields, in order: J gene, CDR3 length, V gene, CDR3 protein.

j_call: TRBJ1-2
cdr3_length: 16
v_call: TRBV3-1
cdr3_aa: CASSQTFVLRNYGYTF

j_call: TRBJ1-6
cdr3_length: 15
v_call: TRBV6-1
cdr3_aa: CASSALSGSNSPLHF

j_call: TRBJ1-5
cdr3_length: 17
v_call: TRBV6-2/TRBV6-3
cdr3_aa: CASSLDRDRYSNQPQHF

j_call: TRBJ1-1
cdr3_length: 13
v_call: TRBV20-1
cdr3_aa: CSARAGARTEAFF

j_call: TRBJ1-6
cdr3_length: 14
v_call: TRBV20-1
cdr3_aa: CSASETGTNSPLHF

j_call: TRBJ2-7
cdr3_length: 14
v_call: TRBV5-1
cdr3_aa: CASSLGQLRDEQYF

j_call: TRBJ2-3
cdr3_length: 13
v_call: TRBV5-1
cdr3_aa: CASALRSTDTQYF

j_call: TRBJ1-1
cdr3_length: 14
v_call: TRBV5-8
cdr3_aa: CASSPDPGSTEAFF

j_call: TRBJ2-7
cdr3_length: 14
v_call: TRBV5-6
cdr3_aa: CASRRLAPSYEQYF

j_call: TRBJ1-5
cdr3_length: 14
v_call: TRBV5-1
cdr3_aa: CASSSGQFNQPQHF

j_call: TRBJ1-5
cdr3_length: 15
v_call: TRBV19
cdr3_aa: CASSISGYSNQPQHF

j_call: TRBJ1-1
cdr3_length: 15
v_call: TRBV5-1
cdr3_aa: CASRNLTGIGTEAFF

j_call: TRBJ1-6
cdr3_length: 13
v_call: TRBV20-1
cdr3_aa: CSGYGTVNSPLHF

j_call: TRBJ2-2
cdr3_length: 17
v_call: TRBV9
cdr3_aa: CASSVGIAGSNTGELFF

j_call: TRBJ1-2
cdr3_length: 15
v_call: TRBV12-3/TRBV12-4
cdr3_aa: CASSPLMTANYGYTF

j_call: TRBJ2-7
cdr3_length: 13
v_call: TRBV5-6
cdr3_aa: CASSFLSGNEQYF

j_call: TRBJ2-5
cdr3_length: 14
v_call: TRBV28
cdr3_aa: CASSHPFPGETQYF

j_call: TRBJ1-4
cdr3_length: 15
v_call: TRBV7-8
cdr3_aa: CASSRQRLTNEKLFF

j_call: TRBJ2-7
cdr3_length: 15
v_call: TRBV4-3
cdr3_aa: CASSQDQGSFYEQYF

j_call: TRBJ2-7
cdr3_length: 14
v_call: TRBV28
cdr3_aa: CASSLSRFSYEQYF

j_call: TRBJ2-5
cdr3_length: 16
v_call: TRBV6-5
cdr3_aa: CASSYGGGEYQETQYF

j_call: TRBJ2-3
cdr3_length: 14
v_call: TRBV12-3/TRBV12-4
cdr3_aa: CASSLRGSTDTQYF

j_call: TRBJ2-5
cdr3_length: 16
v_call: TRBV7-9
cdr3_aa: CASSPLGLAIQETQYF

j_call: TRBJ1-6
cdr3_length: 14
v_call: TRBV28
cdr3_aa: CASRKYSVNSPLHF

j_call: TRBJ2-7
cdr3_length: 14
v_call: TRBV29-1
cdr3_aa: CSVWTSGTTYEQYF

j_call: TRBJ1-1
cdr3_length: 14
v_call: TRBV9
cdr3_aa: CASSVGAGYTEAFF

j_call: TRBJ2-7
cdr3_length: 13
v_call: TRBV7-9
cdr3_aa: CASSLHGTYEQYF

j_call: TRBJ2-7
cdr3_length: 14
v_call: TRBV13
cdr3_aa: CASSLRHLSYEQYF

j_call: TRBJ1-5
cdr3_length: 18
v_call: TRBV28
cdr3_aa: CASRGGGQGGYSNQPQHF

j_call: TRBJ2-7
cdr3_length: 17
v_call: TRBV7-2
cdr3_aa: CASSLAGGLGSSYEQYF

j_call: TRBJ2-3
cdr3_length: 14
v_call: TRBV5-1
cdr3_aa: CASSLEGWADTQYF

j_call: TRBJ2-5
cdr3_length: 15
v_call: TRBV19
cdr3_aa: CASSIGVAYQETQYF

j_call: TRBJ1-5
cdr3_length: 13
v_call: TRBV29-1
cdr3_aa: CSGQTGPNQPQHF

j_call: TRBJ1-5
cdr3_length: 15
v_call: TRBV19
cdr3_aa: CASSNPSAGGLAQHF

j_call: TRBJ1-2
cdr3_length: 15
v_call: TRBV28
cdr3_aa: CASSPVGDLNYGYTF

j_call: TRBJ1-1
cdr3_length: 15
v_call: TRBV9
cdr3_aa: CASSVRGGPNTEAFF

j_call: TRBJ2-7
cdr3_length: 14
v_call: TRBV29-1
cdr3_aa: CSVFGGQGAYEQYF

j_call: TRBJ2-3
cdr3_length: 15
v_call: TRBV28
cdr3_aa: CASSLATHSTDTQYF

j_call: TRBJ2-3
cdr3_length: 18
v_call: TRBV11-2
cdr3_aa: CASSLGDRGLFGTDTQYF

j_call: TRBJ1-2
cdr3_length: 12
v_call: TRBV10-3
cdr3_aa: CAISAANYGYTF

j_call: TRBJ1-3
cdr3_length: 13
v_call: TRBV5-1
cdr3_aa: CASMGPPGNTIYF

j_call: TRBJ2-7
cdr3_length: 14
v_call: TRBV5-6
cdr3_aa: CASSLGLVNYEQYF

j_call: TRBJ1-5
cdr3_length: 15
v_call: TRBV12-3/TRBV12-4
cdr3_aa: CASSYDRGGDQPQHF

j_call: TRBJ2-2
cdr3_length: 15
v_call: TRBV28
cdr3_aa: CASTGRLPNTGELFF

j_call: TRBJ2-1
cdr3_length: 14
v_call: TRBV11-2
cdr3_aa: CASSLEASGARGFF

j_call: TRBJ2-7
cdr3_length: 13
v_call: TRBV28
cdr3_aa: CASTPAITYEQYF

j_call: TRBJ1-4
cdr3_length: 15
v_call: TRBV7-2
cdr3_aa: CASSLTRSNNEKLFF

j_call: TRBJ1-6
cdr3_length: 14
v_call: TRBV20-1
cdr3_aa: CSVGLTGINSPLHF